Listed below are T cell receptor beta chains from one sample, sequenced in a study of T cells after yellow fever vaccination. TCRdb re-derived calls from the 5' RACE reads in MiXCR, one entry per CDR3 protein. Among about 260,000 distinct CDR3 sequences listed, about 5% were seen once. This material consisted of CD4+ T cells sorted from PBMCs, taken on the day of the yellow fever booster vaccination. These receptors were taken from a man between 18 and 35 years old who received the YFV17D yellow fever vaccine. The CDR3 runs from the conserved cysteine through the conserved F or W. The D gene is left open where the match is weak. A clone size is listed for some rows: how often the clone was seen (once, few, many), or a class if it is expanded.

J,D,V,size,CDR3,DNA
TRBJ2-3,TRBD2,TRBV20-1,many,CSARDAGGASDTQYF,TGCAGTGCTAGAGATGCGGGGGGGGCGTCAGATACGCAGTATTTT
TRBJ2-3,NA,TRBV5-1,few,CASSPPGSGGTSTDTQYF,TGCGCCAGCAGCCCCCCCGGATCCGGGGGTACTAGCACAGATACGCAGTATTTT
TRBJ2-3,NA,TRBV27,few,CASSLLGSGGGAGDTQYF,TGTGCCAGCAGTTTATTGGGAAGTGGAGGGGGGGCAGGAGATACGCAGTATTTT
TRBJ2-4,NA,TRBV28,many,CASRAQAIEYF,TGTGCCAGCAGGGCACAGGCTATTGAGTACTTC
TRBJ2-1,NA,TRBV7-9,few,CASSPYSGYNEQFF,TGTGCCAGCAGCCCTTACTCGGGCTACAATGAGCAGTTCTTC
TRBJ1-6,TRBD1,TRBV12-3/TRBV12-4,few,CASSLGLDRGDSPLHF,TGTGCCAGCAGTTTAGGCCTGGACAGGGGGGATTCACCCCTCCACTTT
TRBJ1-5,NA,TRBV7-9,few,CASSPQDGQPQHF,TGTGCCAGCAGCCCGCAGGACGGTCAGCCCCAGCATTTT
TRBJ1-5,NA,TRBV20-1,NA,CSARDPRGWGHQPQHF,TGCAGTGCTAGAGATCCGCGGGGTTGGGGCCATCAGCCCCAGCATTTT
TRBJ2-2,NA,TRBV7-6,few,CASSPRVGDSTGELFF,TGTGCCAGCAGCCCTAGGGTAGGGGACTCCACCGGGGAGCTGTTTTTT
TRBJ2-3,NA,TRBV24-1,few,CATSDFWRAPDTQYF,TGTGCCACCAGTGATTTCTGGCGTGCTCCAGATACGCAGTATTTT
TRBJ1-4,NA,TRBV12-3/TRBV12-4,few,CASSSTTGTRGEKLFF,TGTGCCAGCAGTTCTACCACAGGGACGCGCGGTGAAAAACTGTTTTTT
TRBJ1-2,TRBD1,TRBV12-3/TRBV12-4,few,CASSLGGRGSYGYTF,TGTGCCAGCAGTTTAGGTGGCAGGGGGAGCTATGGCTACACCTTC
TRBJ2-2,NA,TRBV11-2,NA,CASSLRWRGGELFF,TGTGCCAGCAGCTTACGATGGCGGGGAGGGGAGCTGTTTTTT
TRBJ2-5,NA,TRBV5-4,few,CASSLPTTAFVGETQYF,TGTGCCAGCAGCTTGCCCACAACAGCTTTCGTCGGAGAGACCCAGTACTTC
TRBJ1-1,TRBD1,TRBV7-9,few,CASSLDGQGNTEAFF,TGTGCCAGCAGCTTAGACGGACAGGGAAACACTGAAGCTTTCTTT
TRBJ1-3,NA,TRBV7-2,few,CASSSRRGNSGNTIYF,TGTGCCAGCAGCTCGCGACGGGGTAACTCTGGAAACACCATATATTTT
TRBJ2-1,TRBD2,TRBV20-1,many,CSASVSGGLSSEQFF,TGCAGTGCTAGTGTTAGCGGGGGCCTCTCGTCAGAGCAGTTCTTC
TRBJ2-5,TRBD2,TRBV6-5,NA,CASSYSYRGLGETQYF,TGTGCCAGCAGTTACTCGTACCGGGGACTAGGGGAGACCCAGTACTTC
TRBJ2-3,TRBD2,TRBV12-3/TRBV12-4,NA,CASSFNLRTSGVDTQYF,TGTGCCAGCAGTTTCAATTTACGGACTAGCGGCGTTGATACGCAGTATTTT
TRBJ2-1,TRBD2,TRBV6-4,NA,CASSGTSGTYNEQFF,TGTGCCAGCAGTGGGACTAGCGGAACCTACAATGAGCAGTTCTTC
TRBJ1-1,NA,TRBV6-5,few,CASSYFGGRTEAFF,TGTGCCAGCAGTTACTTCGGGGGTCGGACTGAAGCTTTCTTT
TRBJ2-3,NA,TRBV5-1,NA,CASGEGGGTNTQYF,TGCGCCAGCGGAGAAGGGGGGGGAACGAATACGCAGTATTTT
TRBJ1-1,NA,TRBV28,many,CASSGLNTEAFF,TGTGCCAGCAGTGGCTTAAACACTGAAGCTTTCTTT